This T cell receptor beta chain was documented in a study of shared clonotypes between healthy human individuals. This CDR3 has 14 residues. V trimming: 6 bases; J trimming: 2 bases; junction bases outside the gene matches: 4. Germline values: CDR1 SNHLY, CDR2 FYNNEI. On this clone: This sample includes further DNA sequences coding for the same CDR3.

TCRdb's table, derived via immunoSEQ multiplex PCR, lists solely in-frame clones and lacks some. The table shows about 1.5 million clones, with around 98% occurring only once. CD45RA-negative memory and CD45RA+ naive subsets were split from the CD4+ cells. This receptor was obtained from a young man in good health. Material for sequencing was naive CD4+ T cells sorted from blood. Specified subset: CD45RA+ positively selected. The V gene is TRBV2, the J gene TRBJ2-5; 9 nucleotides line up with TRBD1. The chain's CDR3 is CASSFDRGQETQYF. The CDR3 nucleotides read TGTGCCAGCAGCTTTGACAGGGGGCAAGAGACCCAGTACTTC. The entire variable domain, with the rest obtained from reference TRBV2 and TRBJ2-5, is as follows: EPEVTQTPSHQVTQMGQEVILRCVPISNHLYFYWYRQILGQKVEFLVSFYNNEISEKSEIFDDQFSVERPDGSNFTLKIRSTKLEDSAMYFCASSFDRGQETQYFGPGTRLLVL.